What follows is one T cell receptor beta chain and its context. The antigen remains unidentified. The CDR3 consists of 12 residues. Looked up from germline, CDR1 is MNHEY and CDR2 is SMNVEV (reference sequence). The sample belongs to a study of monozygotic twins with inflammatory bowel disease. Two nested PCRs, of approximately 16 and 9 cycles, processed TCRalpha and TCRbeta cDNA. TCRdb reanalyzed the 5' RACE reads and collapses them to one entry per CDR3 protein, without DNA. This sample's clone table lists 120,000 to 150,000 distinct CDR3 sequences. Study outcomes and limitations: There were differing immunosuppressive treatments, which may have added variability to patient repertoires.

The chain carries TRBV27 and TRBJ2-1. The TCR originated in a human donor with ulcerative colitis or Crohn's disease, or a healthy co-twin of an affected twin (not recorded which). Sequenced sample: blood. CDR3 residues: CASSSIINEQFF.